This T cell receptor (beta chain) was sequenced for a study of cytomegalovirus exposure and HLA in healthy donors. The CDR3 spans 15 residues. Germline-derived CDR1 and CDR2 are SEHNR and FQNEAQ (reference sequence). V was clipped by 0 bases and J by 5 bases, with 11 bases between them. Comment on this clone: What it recognizes is unknown.

The PCR used 60 Vbeta and 13 Jbeta primers. Clones were sequenced by immunoSEQ multiplex PCR, and TCRdb holds only the in-frame ones, with some missing. The data show about 240,000 clones, over 70% seen once. Overall study results and limits: A later analysis linked a missense DCLRE1C variant to TCR beta V- and J-gene trimming. Earlier analysis yielded a pattern in which most TCR beta V segments were productive about 90% or about 30% of the time. It was confirmed in vitro that a few of the CMV-associated chains were specific for CMV antigens.

The genes are TRBV7-9 and TRBJ2-1; weak D call: TRBD2 (6 bases). The sequence was obtained from a woman aged 55-69 years in good health and CMV-seropositive. The specimen sequenced was PBMCs. CDR3 amino acids: CASSLARGLHNEQFF. The DNA of the CDR3 is TGTGCCAGCAGCTTAGCCCGAGGACTACACAATGAGCAGTTCTTC.